Each of the 11 T cell receptor beta chains below was sequenced from the same sample in a study of beta chain features in type 1 diabetes. General observations from the study: TCRB CDR3 length was moderately but significantly reduced in all four CD4+ subsets of Type 1 diabetes patients.

The entirety of the isolated RNA underwent reverse transcription, so expressed TCRB transcripts were sequenced. TCRdb's copy holds only in-frame clones and misses some; the assay was immunoSEQ multiplex PCR. This table holds about 150,000 clones, around 8% found once. Antigens for these TCRs are unknown. Sequencing input: central memory CD4+ T cells from blood. The receptor set was obtained from a woman between 40 and 55 years old with type 1 diabetes.

This clone was observed a handful of times. The V and J genes are TRBV10-3 and TRBJ2-7, with 13 nucleotides matching TRBD2. The CDR3 spans 13 residues. The germline V gene has CDR1 ENHRY and CDR2 SYGVKD. Germline trimming cut 10 bases from V and 6 bases from J; bases unmatched to any gene: 6. CDR3 DNA: TGTGCCACTGGACTAGCGGGGGAGCTCGAGCAGTACTTC. Translated: CATGLAGELEQYF.

This clone has only a few counts. V is TRBV6-6 and J is TRBJ2-7; 9 positions agree with TRBD2. Germline values: CDR1 MNHNY, CDR2 SVGAGI (reference sequence). This CDR3 comprises 15 residues. The ends lost 6 bases at V and 1 base at J; junction bases unmatched: 7. The CDR3 region is CASRELAGVSYEQYF. In DNA, the CDR3 is TGTGCCAGCAGGGAATTAGCGGGAGTTTCCTACGAGCAGTACTTC.

The chain combines TRBV11-2 with TRBJ1-1; 9 bases are shared with TRBD1. V was clipped by 5 bases and J by 10 bases; unmatched bases: 11. The CDR3 consists of 14 residues. Germline CDR1 SGHAT, CDR2 FQNNGV. CDR3 in amino acids: CASSARQGEDGAFF. Written as DNA, the CDR3 is TGTGCCAGCAGCGCCCGACAGGGGGAGGATGGAGCTTTCTTT.

The chain has TRBV6-5 and TRBJ2-5; D is ambiguous. Looked up from germline, CDR1 is MNHEY and CDR2 is SVGAGI. V lost 0 bases and J 4 bases, leaving 12 bases between the germline ends. The length of the CDR3 is 15 residues. The CDR3 sequence is CASSYSNNRGETQYF. CDR3 DNA: TGTGCCAGCAGTTACTCGAACAATAGAGGAGAGACCCAGTACTTC.

This clone was seen only a few times. The chain recombines TRBV6-1 with TRBJ2-1; 7 nucleotides align to TRBD1. The CDR3 runs 14 residues. Per the germline V gene, CDR1 is MNHNS and CDR2 is SASEGT. V shed 8 bases, J shed 4 bases, and the junction held 8 bases outside the gene matches. CDR3 region: CASDLMGQYNEQFF. CDR3 sequence (DNA): TGTGCCAGCGACCTGATGGGACAGTACAATGAGCAGTTCTTC.

CDR3: CSVEDLGGTAISYGYTF. In DNA form, the CDR3 reads TGCAGCGTTGAAGATTTGGGCGGGACAGCTATCTCCTATGGCTACACCTTC. The J gene is TRBJ1-2, the V gene TRBV29-1; 7 nucleotides agree with TRBD1. Germline V gene sequence: CDR1 SQVTM, CDR2 ANQGSEA. V shed 0 bases and J 4 bases; nucleotides not matched to a gene: 14. CDR3 length: 17 amino acids.

This chain joins TRBV30 and TRBJ2-7; 15 bases are a match to TRBD2. CDR3 size: 14 residues. The V gene end was trimmed by 6 bases and the J gene end by 2 bases; junction bases not matched to a gene: 2. The germline V gene has CDR1 GTSNPN and CDR2 SVGIG (reference sequence). This chain's CDR3 is CACRTSGRAYEQYF. CDR3 in DNA: TGTGCCTGCAGGACTAGCGGGAGGGCCTACGAGCAGTACTTC.

The rearrangement joins TRBV28 to TRBJ2-7; D may be TRBD1 (6 bases). The germline V gene encodes CDR1 MDHEN and CDR2 SYDVKM. The ends were cut back, 6 bases at V and 5 bases at J, with 20 bases in the middle. This CDR3 is built from 15 residues. The chain's CDR3 is CASSPPLGGRDEQYF. In DNA form, the CDR3 reads TGTGCCAGCAGCCCCCCCCTAGGGGGTAGAGACGAGCAGTACTTC.

The rearrangement uses TRBV6-5 and TRBJ2-5; TRBD1 agrees at 8 bases. The ends lost 5 bases at V and 1 base at J; junction bases unmatched: 3. Germline V gene data show CDR1 as MNHEY and CDR2 as SVGAGI. The CDR3 covers 14 residues. CDR3 sequence reads: CASSTGTGQETQYF. For the CDR3, the DNA is TGTGCCAGCAGTACGGGGACAGGCCAAGAGACCCAGTACTTC.

The chain uses TRBV28 and TRBJ2-2; 12 nucleotides match TRBD1. The V segment lost 6 bases and the J segment 5 bases; nucleotides outside the gene matches: 7. Germline-derived CDR1 and CDR2 are MDHEN and SYDVKM. There are 16 residues in the CDR3. CDR3 nucleotides: TGTGCCAGCAGCACACCGGGACAGGGGGCGACCGGGGAGCTGTTTTTT. Translating it yields CASSTPGQGATGELFF.

This chain connects TRBV5-1 to TRBJ2-3; 8 bases are a match to TRBD2. Germline CDR1 SGHRS, CDR2 YFSETQ. The V gene end was trimmed by 3 bases and the J gene end by 2 bases; junction bases not matched to a gene: 5. This CDR3 region has 15 residues. Here the CDR3 DNA reads TGCGCCAGCAGCTCCGGGACTAGGACCACAGATACGCAGTATTTT. The encoded protein is CASSSGTRTTDTQYF. Full variable domain (remainder filled in from reference TRBV5-1 and TRBJ2-3): KAGVTQTPRYLIKTRGQQVTLSCSPISGHRSVSWYQQTPGQGLQFLFEYFSETQRNKGNFPGRFSGRQFSNSRSEMNVSTLELGDSALYLCASSSGTRTTDTQYFGPGTRLTVL.